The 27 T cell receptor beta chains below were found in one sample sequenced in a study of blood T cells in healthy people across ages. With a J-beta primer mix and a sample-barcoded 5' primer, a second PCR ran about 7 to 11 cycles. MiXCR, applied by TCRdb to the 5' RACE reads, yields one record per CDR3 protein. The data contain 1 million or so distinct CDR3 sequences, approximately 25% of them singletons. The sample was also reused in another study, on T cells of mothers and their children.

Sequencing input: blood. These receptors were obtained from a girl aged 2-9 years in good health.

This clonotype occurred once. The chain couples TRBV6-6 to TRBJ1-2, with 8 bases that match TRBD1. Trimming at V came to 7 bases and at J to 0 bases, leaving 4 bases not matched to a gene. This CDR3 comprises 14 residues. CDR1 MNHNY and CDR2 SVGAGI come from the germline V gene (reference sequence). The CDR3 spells CASKETGANYGYTF. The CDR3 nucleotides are TGTGCCAGCAAAGAGACAGGGGCTAACTATGGCTACACCTTC.

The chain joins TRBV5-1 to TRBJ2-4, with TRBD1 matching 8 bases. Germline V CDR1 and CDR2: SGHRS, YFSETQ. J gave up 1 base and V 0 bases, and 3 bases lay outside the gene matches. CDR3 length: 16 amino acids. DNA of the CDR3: TGCGCCAGCAGCTTGGCAACAGGGGGGGCCAAAAACATTCAGTACTTC. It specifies CASSLATGGAKNIQYF.

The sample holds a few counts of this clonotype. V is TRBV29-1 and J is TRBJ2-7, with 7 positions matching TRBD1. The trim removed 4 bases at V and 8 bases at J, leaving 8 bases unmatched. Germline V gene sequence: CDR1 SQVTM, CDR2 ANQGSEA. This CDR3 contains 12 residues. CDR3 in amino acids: CSVGYRDRQQYF. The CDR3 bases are TGCAGCGTTGGATACCGGGACAGACAGCAGTACTTC.

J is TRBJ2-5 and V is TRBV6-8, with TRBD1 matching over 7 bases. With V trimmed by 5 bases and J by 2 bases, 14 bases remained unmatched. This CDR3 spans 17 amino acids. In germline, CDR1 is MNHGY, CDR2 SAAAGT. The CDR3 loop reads CASSNNGGQGDQETQYF. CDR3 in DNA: TGTGCCAGCAGTAACAACGGTGGGCAGGGGGATCAAGAGACCCAGTACTTC.

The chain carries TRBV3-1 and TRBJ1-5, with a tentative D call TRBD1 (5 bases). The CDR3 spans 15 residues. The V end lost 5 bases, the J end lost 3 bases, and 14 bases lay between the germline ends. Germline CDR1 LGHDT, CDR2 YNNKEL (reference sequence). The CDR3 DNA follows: TGTGCCAGCAGCATGGGTGGAGGGGTCAATCAGCCCCAGCATTTT. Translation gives CASSMGGGVNQPQHF.

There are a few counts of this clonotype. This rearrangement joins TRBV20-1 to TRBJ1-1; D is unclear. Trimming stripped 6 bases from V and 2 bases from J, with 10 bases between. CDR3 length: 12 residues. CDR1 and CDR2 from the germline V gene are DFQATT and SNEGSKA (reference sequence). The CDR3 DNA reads TGCAGTGCACCCTCCGGTAACACTGAAGCTTTCTTT. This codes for CSAPSGNTEAFF.

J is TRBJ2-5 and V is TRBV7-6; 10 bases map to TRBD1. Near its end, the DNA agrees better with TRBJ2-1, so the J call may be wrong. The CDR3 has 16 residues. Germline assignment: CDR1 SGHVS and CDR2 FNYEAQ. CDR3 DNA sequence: TGTGCCAGCAGCTTAGTAGGGACAGGGGCGGGCAATGAGCAGTTCTTC. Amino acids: CASSLVGTGAGNEQFF.

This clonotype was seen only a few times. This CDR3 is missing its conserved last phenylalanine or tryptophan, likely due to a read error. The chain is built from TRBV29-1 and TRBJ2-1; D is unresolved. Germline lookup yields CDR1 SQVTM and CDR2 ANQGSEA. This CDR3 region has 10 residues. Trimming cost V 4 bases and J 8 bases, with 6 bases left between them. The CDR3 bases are TGCAGCGTTGGAGGTCATGAGCAGTTCCTC. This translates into CSVGGHEQFL.

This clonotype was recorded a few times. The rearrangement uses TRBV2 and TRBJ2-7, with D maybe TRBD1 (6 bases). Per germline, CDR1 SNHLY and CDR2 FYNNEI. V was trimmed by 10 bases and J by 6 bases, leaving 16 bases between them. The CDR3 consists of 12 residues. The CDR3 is CATDQGLGEQYF. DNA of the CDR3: TGTGCCACAGATCAGGGGCTTGGCGAGCAGTACTTC.

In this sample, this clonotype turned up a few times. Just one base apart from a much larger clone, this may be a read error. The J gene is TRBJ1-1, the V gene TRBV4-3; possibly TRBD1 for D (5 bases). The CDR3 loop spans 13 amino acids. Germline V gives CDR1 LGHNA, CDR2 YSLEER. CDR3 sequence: CASSQDSGTETFF. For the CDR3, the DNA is TGCGCCAGCAGCCAAGATTCGGGGACTGAAACTTTCTTT.

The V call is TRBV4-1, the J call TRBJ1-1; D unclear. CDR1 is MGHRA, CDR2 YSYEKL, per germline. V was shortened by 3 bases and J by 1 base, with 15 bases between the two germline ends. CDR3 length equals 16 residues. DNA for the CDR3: TGCGCCAGCAGCCACCCCCCTGGGCTGGAGAACACTGAAGCTTTCTTT. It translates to CASSHPPGLENTEAFF.

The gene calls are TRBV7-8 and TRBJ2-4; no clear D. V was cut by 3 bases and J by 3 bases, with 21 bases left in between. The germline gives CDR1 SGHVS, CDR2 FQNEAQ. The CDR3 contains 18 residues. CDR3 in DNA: TGTGCCAGCAGCTTGGGGTCGTCTGTAGAAAGAGTCAAAAACATTCAGTACTTC. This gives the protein CASSLGSSVERVKNIQYF.

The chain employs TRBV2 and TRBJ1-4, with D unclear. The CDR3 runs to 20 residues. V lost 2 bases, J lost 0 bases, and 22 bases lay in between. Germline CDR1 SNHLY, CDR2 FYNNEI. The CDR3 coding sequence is TGTGCCAGCAGTGAATACGGTCCGTCGGGTCTCTTCTCAACTAATGAAAAACTGTTTTTT. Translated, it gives CASSEYGPSGLFSTNEKLFF.

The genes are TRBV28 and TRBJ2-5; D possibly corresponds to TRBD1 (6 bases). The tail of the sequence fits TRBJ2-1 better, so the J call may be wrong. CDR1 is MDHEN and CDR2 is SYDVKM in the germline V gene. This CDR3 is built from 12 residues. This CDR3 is CASSSSGVVQFF. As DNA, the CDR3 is TGTGCCAGCAGTTCCTCAGGGGTAGTTCAGTTCTTC.

The chain's CDR3 is CASSYSGQSYGYTF. The CDR3 coding sequence is TGTGCCAGCAGTTACTCGGGTCAGAGCTATGGCTACACCTTC. The rearrangement uses TRBV6-2 or TRBV6-3 and TRBJ1-2; D remains ambiguous. V was pared by 0 bases and J by 4 bases, with 9 bases between. The V gene's germline CDR1 is MNHEY and CDR2 SVGEGT. This CDR3 contains 14 residues.

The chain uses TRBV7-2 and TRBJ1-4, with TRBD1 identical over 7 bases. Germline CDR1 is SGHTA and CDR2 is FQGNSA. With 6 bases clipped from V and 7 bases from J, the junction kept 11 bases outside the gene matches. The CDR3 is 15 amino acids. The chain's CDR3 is CASRKRQGFGEKLFF. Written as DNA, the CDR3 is TGTGCCAGCAGAAAGAGACAGGGCTTTGGTGAAAAACTGTTTTTT.

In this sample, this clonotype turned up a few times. CDR3 bases: TGCAGCGTTGTAAGCGACAGCCTATTTATCTATGGCTACACCTTC. Residues: CSVVSDSLFIYGYTF. The chain joins TRBV29-1 to TRBJ1-2, with a tentative D call TRBD1 (5 bases). Germline V CDR1 and CDR2: SQVTM, ANQGSEA. The CDR3 has 15 amino acids. Between the trimmed V and J ends, which lost 4 bases and 4 bases, there was a span of 19 bases.

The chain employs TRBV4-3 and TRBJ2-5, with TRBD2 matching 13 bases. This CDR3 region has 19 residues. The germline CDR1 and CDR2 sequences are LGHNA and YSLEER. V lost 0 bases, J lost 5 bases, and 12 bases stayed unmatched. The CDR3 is CASSQDPTSGGALVETQYF. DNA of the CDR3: TGCGCCAGCAGCCAAGATCCAACTAGCGGGGGGGCCTTGGTTGAGACCCAGTACTTC.

CDR3 residues: CASSPQLAGGHYEQYF. The CDR3, as DNA: TGCGCCAGCAGCCCCCAACTAGCGGGAGGCCACTACGAGCAGTACTTC. The chain uses TRBV10-2 and TRBJ2-7; 12 bases are shared with TRBD2. This CDR3 is built from 16 residues. Germline V gives CDR1 WSHSY, CDR2 SAAADI. Germline trimming cut 6 bases from V and 3 bases from J; bases unmatched to any gene: 9.

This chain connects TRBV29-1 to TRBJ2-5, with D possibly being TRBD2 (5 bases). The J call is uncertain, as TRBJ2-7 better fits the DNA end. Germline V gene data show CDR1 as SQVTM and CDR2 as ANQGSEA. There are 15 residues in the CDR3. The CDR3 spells CSVELAGLKGYEQYF. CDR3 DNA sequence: TGCAGCGTTGAGCTAGCAGGTCTAAAGGGCTACGAGCAGTACTTC.

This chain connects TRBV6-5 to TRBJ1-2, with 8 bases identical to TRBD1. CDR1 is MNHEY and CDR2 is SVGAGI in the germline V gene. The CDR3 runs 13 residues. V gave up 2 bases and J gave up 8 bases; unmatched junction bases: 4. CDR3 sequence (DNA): TGTGCCAGCAGTTACAAGACAGGGGACGGCTACACCTTC. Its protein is CASSYKTGDGYTF.

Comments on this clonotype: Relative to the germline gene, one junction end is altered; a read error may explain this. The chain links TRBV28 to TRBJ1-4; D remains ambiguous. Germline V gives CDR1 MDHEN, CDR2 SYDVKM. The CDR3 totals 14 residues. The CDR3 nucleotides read TGTGCCAGCAGTTTCGGAGGGTGGAGTGAAGAACTGTTTTTT. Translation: CASSFGGWSEELFF.

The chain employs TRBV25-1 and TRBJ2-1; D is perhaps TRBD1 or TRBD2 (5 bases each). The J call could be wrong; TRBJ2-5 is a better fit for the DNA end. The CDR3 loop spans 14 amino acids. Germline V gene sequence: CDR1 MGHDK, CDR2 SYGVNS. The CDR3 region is CATSILRGAETQYF. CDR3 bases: TGTGCCACCTCGATCCTTAGGGGAGCCGAGACCCAGTACTTC.

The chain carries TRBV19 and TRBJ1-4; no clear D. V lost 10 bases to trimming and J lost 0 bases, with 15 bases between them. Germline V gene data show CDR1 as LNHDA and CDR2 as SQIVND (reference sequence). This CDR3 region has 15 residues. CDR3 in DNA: TGTGCCACCCAGGACCGAGTTGCAACTAATGAAAAACTGTTTTTT. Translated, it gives CATQDRVATNEKLFF.

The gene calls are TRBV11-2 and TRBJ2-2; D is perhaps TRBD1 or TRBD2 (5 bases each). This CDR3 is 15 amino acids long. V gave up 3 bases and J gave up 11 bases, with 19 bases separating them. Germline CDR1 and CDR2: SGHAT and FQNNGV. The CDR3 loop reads CASSFGGRRRAELFF. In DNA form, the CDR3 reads TGTGCCAGCAGCTTTGGGGGACGGCGAAGGGCAGAGCTGTTTTTT.

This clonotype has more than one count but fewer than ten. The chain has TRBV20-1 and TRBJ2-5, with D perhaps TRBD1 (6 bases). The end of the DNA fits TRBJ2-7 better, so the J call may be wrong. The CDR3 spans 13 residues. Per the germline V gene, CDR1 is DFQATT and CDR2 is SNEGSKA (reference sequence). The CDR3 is CSASKGEYYEQYF. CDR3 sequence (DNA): TGCAGTGCTAGTAAGGGGGAATACTACGAGCAGTACTTC.

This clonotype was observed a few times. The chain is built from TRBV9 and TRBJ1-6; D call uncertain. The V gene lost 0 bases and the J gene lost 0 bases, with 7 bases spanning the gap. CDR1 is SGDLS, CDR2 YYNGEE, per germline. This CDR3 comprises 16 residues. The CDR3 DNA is TGTGCCAGCAGCGTAGCGGCCGACTCCTATAATTCACCCCTCCACTTT. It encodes CASSVAADSYNSPLHF. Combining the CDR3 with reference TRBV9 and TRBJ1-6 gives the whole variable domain DSGVTQTPKHLITATGQRVTLRCSPRSGDLSVYWYQQSLDQGLQFLIQYYNGEERAKGNILERFSAQQFPDLHSELNLSSLELGDSALYFCASSVAADSYNSPLHFGNGTRLTVT.